Shown below are 3 T cell receptor beta chains from a single sample sequenced in a study of cytomegalovirus exposure and HLA in healthy donors. Primers: 60 Vbeta forward and 13 Jbeta reverse. Produced via immunoSEQ multiplex PCR; TCRdb's table is partial and in-frame only. The repertoire consists of about 140,000 clones, with roughly 79% occurring once and the leading ten covering 1.3%. The material sequenced was PBMCs. The source of these receptors is a woman aged 40 to 50 in good health and CMV-seronegative.

About this clone itself: At the DNA level, this CDR3 is encoded by other sequences in the same sample as well. The chain is built from TRBV30 and TRBJ1-6; 7 bases are a match to TRBD1. V trimming: 3 bases; J trimming: 10 bases; junction bases outside the gene matches: 6. The germline CDR1 and CDR2 sequences are GTSNPN and SVGIG (reference sequence). The CDR3 consists of 13 residues. CDR3 amino acids: CAWSDRVESPLHF. The CDR3 nucleotides are TGTGCCTGGAGCGACAGGGTTGAATCACCCCTCCACTTT.

The CDR3 is CASSYVGQPGNTIYF. The CDR3 DNA sequence: TGTGCCAGCAGTTACGTGGGACAGCCCGGAAACACCATATATTTT. V is TRBV6-5 and J is TRBJ1-3, with 7 bases aligning to TRBD1. Per germline, CDR1 MNHEY and CDR2 SVGAGI. V lost 2 bases and J lost 4; bases outside the gene matches: 5. The CDR3 contains 15 residues.

V usage is TRBV28 and J usage is TRBJ1-5; D is uncertain. Germline-derived CDR1 and CDR2 are MDHEN and SYDVKM. This CDR3 contains 16 residues. V dropped 3 bases and J dropped 0 bases, with 12 bases sitting between them. The CDR3 DNA sequence: TGTGCCAGCAGTTTTTCTGGACGGGATAGCAATCAGCCCCAGCATTTT. This sequence encodes CASSFSGRDSNQPQHF.